Below, 21 T cell receptor beta chains from the same sample are listed, as sequenced in a study of patients and donors after allogeneic stem cell transplantation. TCRdb recomputed calls from the RT-PCR reads with MiXCR, one row per CDR3 protein. The sample shows about 960,000 distinct CDR3 sequences, roughly 18% of them seen only once. Sequencing used blood, either unsorted or a sorted T cell fraction (not recorded which). These receptors were collected from a human donor who was either an allogeneic HSCT recipient or a stem cell or donor lymphocyte infusion donor (not recorded which). It is not recorded whose cells these are; they may come from a transplant donor.

The CDR3 DNA is TGCGCCAGCAGCCAAGACGTGGGAAGCTCGACGACTAACTATGGCTACACCTTC. It is translated as CASSQDVGSSTTNYGYTF. The rearrangement links TRBV4-3 to TRBJ1-2; no definite D call. This CDR3 comprises 18 residues. The V end was cut by 0 bases, the J end by 0 bases, with 17 bases between. The V gene's germline CDR1 is LGHNA and CDR2 YSLEER.

V is TRBV11-2 and J is TRBJ2-1; 8 bases agree with TRBD2. V lost 3 bases and J lost 4; bases outside the gene matches: 5. There are 15 residues in the CDR3. The germline V gene has CDR1 SGHAT and CDR2 FQNNGV. For the CDR3, the DNA is TGTGCCAGCAGCTTTGAAGCGGGAGAGTACAATGAGCAGTTCTTC. It translates to CASSFEAGEYNEQFF.

This chain joins TRBV11-2 and TRBJ1-2; a weak D match, TRBD1 (5 bases). Germline loops: CDR1 SGHAT, CDR2 FQNNGV. Trimming shortened V by 0 bases and J by 4 bases, and 12 bases separated the two germline ends. The length of the CDR3 is 15 residues. This CDR3 reads CASSLDPRVTYGYTF. DNA for the CDR3: TGTGCCAGCAGCTTAGATCCCAGGGTGACCTATGGCTACACCTTC.

The rearrangement links TRBV4-1 to TRBJ2-7, with a tentative D call TRBD2 (5 bases). CDR3 length: 14 amino acids. From germline, CDR1 is MGHRA and CDR2 YSYEKL. Trimming stripped 0 bases from V and 3 bases from J, with 9 bases between. This CDR3 is CASSQEEGIYEQYF. DNA for the CDR3: TGCGCCAGCAGCCAAGAAGAGGGTATCTACGAGCAGTACTTC.

J is TRBJ2-1 and V is TRBV7-6; 7 bases fit TRBD1. Germline trimming cut 5 bases from V and 0 bases from J; bases unmatched to any gene: 4. The CDR3 contains 15 residues. Germline CDR1 SGHVS, CDR2 FNYEAQ. CDR3 sequence (DNA): TGTGCCAGCAGCCGGGACAGATTCTCCTACAATGAGCAGTTCTTC. Protein sequence: CASSRDRFSYNEQFF. The variable domain in full, with the rest retrieved from reference TRBV7-6 and TRBJ2-1, is GAGVSQSPRYKVTKRGQDVALRCDPISGHVSLYWYRQALGQGPEFLTYFNYEAQQDKSGLPNDRFSAERPEGSISTLTIQRTEQRDSAMYRCASSRDRFSYNEQFFGPGTRLTVL.

This rearrangement joins TRBV30 to TRBJ2-3; 8 bases align to TRBD2. Germline V gives CDR1 GTSNPN, CDR2 SVGIG (reference sequence). The V gene end was trimmed by 0 bases and the J gene end by 5 bases; junction bases not matched to a gene: 7. This CDR3 is 15 amino acids long. The DNA of the CDR3 is TGTGCCTGGAGTGTGGGTCGGGGGGGCGGAGATACGCAGTATTTT. Encoded protein: CAWSVGRGGGDTQYF. Full variable domain (outside the CDR3, taken from reference TRBV30 and TRBJ2-3): SQTIHQWPATLVQPVGSPLSLECTVEGTSNPNLYWYRQAAGRGLQLLFYSVGIGQISSEVPQNLSASRPQDRQFILSSKKLLLSDSGFYLCAWSVGRGGGDTQYFGPGTRLTVL.

This clonotype was seen repeatedly, ten times or more. The gene calls are TRBV29-1 and TRBJ2-1; 10 nucleotides agree with TRBD2. Germline CDR1 reads SQVTM; CDR2 reads ANQGSEA. The V and J ends lost 8 bases and 1 base, in that order; junction bases with no gene match: 5. There are 14 residues in the CDR3. CDR3 region: CSHTAGGSYNEQFF. DNA for the CDR3: TGCAGCCATACAGCGGGAGGGTCCTACAATGAGCAGTTCTTC.

This clonotype has just a few counts. The genes are TRBV27 and TRBJ2-5; 7 bases are a match to TRBD2. With V trimmed by 4 bases and J by 3 bases, 8 bases remained unmatched. Germline V CDR1 and CDR2: MNHEY, SMNVEV (reference sequence). The CDR3 consists of 15 residues. The CDR3 region has the DNA TGTGCCAGCAGTTCACCTTCGCGGGAGAAAGAGACCCAGTACTTC. Amino acids: CASSSPSREKETQYF.

This clonotype turned up a few times. V usage is TRBV4-1 and J usage is TRBJ2-2; D may be TRBD2 (7 bases). CDR3 length: 16 residues. Trimming removed 4 bases at V and 3 bases at J, with 15 bases between. Germline V gene data show CDR1 as MGHRA and CDR2 as YSYEKL. The chain's CDR3 is CASSLQGGADTGELFF. DNA for the CDR3: TGCGCCAGCAGCCTTCAAGGGGGGGCGGACACCGGGGAGCTGTTTTTT.

This clonotype was picked up a small number of times. The chain is built from TRBV3-1 and TRBJ2-2; the D is unclear. There are 16 residues in the CDR3. CDR1 is LGHDT and CDR2 is YNNKEL in the germline V gene (reference sequence). Trimming left V 5 bases short and J 0 bases short, with 13 bases between. CDR3 nucleotide sequence: TGTGCCAGCAGCTCATGGACCTTACCGAACACCGGGGAGCTGTTTTTT. Residues: CASSSWTLPNTGELFF.

This clonotype was counted ten times or more. The gene calls are TRBV12-3 or TRBV12-4 and TRBJ1-1, with a weak D call TRBD1 (5 bases). V lost 5 bases to trimming and J lost 6 bases, with 16 bases between them. The CDR3 totals 14 residues. The CDR3 region has the DNA TGTGCCAGCAGTCCGTCCCGGGACTCGGCTGAAGCTTTCTTT. Residues: CASSPSRDSAEAFF.

This clonotype occurred many times. This sequence joins TRBV19 and TRBJ2-7; D is unresolved. Germline V lookup: CDR1 LNHDA, CDR2 SQIVND (reference sequence). V lost 3 bases, J lost 0 bases, and 12 bases lay in between. The CDR3 is 15 residues long. The CDR3, as DNA: TGTGCCAGTAGTATTGCAGACTCAGGCTCCTACGAGCAGTACTTC. This sequence encodes CASSIADSGSYEQYF.

This chain joins TRBV7-8 and TRBJ2-7, with a weak D call TRBD2 (6 bases). This CDR3 is built from 17 residues. V was pared by 6 bases and J by 3 bases, with 24 bases between. Germline CDR1 SGHVS, CDR2 FQNEAQ. CDR3 in amino acids: CASSSLKGGVGDYEQYF. CDR3 coding DNA: TGTGCCAGCAGTTCCCTCAAAGGAGGGGTAGGGGACTACGAGCAGTACTTC.

This clonotype has only a few counts. The genes are TRBV4-2 and TRBJ2-3; 9 bases agree with TRBD2. Germline V gene data show CDR1 as LGHNA and CDR2 as YNFKEQ. Losses at the gene ends were 4 bases for V and 5 bases for J; bases not matched to a gene: 10. This CDR3 is 16 amino acids long. The CDR3 loop reads CASSPLTKREVDTQYF. In DNA form, the CDR3 reads TGTGCCAGCAGCCCTCTTACCAAGCGGGAGGTAGATACGCAGTATTTT.

CDR3 in amino acids: CASSESIFVSAVDTQYF. CDR3 nucleotides: TGCGCCAGCAGTGAGTCGATCTTTGTATCAGCGGTTGATACGCAGTATTTT. The genes are TRBV10-2 and TRBJ2-3; tentative D call: TRBD2 (5 bases). Germline CDR1 WSHSY, CDR2 SAAADI. The CDR3 spans 17 residues. V lost 0 bases, J lost 6 bases, and 19 bases lay in between.

This clonotype was counted only a few times. The V call is TRBV6-5, the J call TRBJ2-1; D is possibly TRBD2 (5 bases). The germline V gene encodes CDR1 MNHEY and CDR2 SVGAGI. The CDR3 extends over 14 amino acids. V lost 2 bases and J 3 bases, leaving 8 bases between the germline ends. The CDR3 loop is CASSYTRDYNEQFF. In DNA form, the CDR3 reads TGTGCCAGCAGTTACACCCGGGACTACAATGAGCAGTTCTTC.

This clonotype showed up just a few times. The chain links TRBV12-3 or TRBV12-4 to TRBJ2-4; 7 bases align to TRBD1. V trimming: 5 bases; J trimming: 1 base; junction bases outside the gene matches: 8. The CDR3 loop spans 16 amino acids. The CDR3 sequence is CASSVGTATAKNIQYF. The CDR3 bases are TGTGCCAGCAGTGTTGGGACAGCAACTGCCAAAAACATTCAGTACTTC.

Only a few counts were recorded for this clonotype. The chain links TRBV21-1 to TRBJ1-5; the table assigns TRBD1, which was not confirmed against the DNA. TRBV21-1 is recorded as a pseudogene. The CDR3 runs to 14 residues. The CDR3 reads CASIPGQGNQPQHF. The CDR3 DNA reads as TGTGCCAGCATCCCGGGACAGGGGAATCAGCCCCAGCATTTT.

CDR3 amino acids: CASSFDGSGNTIYF. For the CDR3, the DNA is TGTGCCAGCAGTTTCGACGGCTCTGGAAACACCATATATTTT. The chain couples TRBV12-3 or TRBV12-4 to TRBJ1-3, with D unclear. The CDR3 consists of 14 residues. V dropped 3 bases and J dropped 0 bases, with 6 bases sitting between them.

V and J are TRBV18 and TRBJ2-5; D gene uncertain. V shed 3 bases and J shed 1 base, with 12 bases lying between them. Looked up from germline, CDR1 is KGHSH and CDR2 is LQKENI. The CDR3 sequence is 15 residues long. The CDR3 DNA reads as TGTGCCAGCTCACCGATTATAGGTGGCCAAGAGACCCAGTACTTC. This encodes CASSPIIGGQETQYF.

This chain uses TRBV4-1 with TRBJ1-2, with D unresolved. This CDR3 contains 16 residues. Deletions cut 4 bases from V and 3 bases from J, with 18 bases between. The germline V gene encodes CDR1 MGHRA and CDR2 YSYEKL. The DNA for the CDR3 is TGCGCCAGCAGCCCCAAGATATCCCGGAACCACTATGGCTACACCTTC. This gives the protein CASSPKISRNHYGYTF.